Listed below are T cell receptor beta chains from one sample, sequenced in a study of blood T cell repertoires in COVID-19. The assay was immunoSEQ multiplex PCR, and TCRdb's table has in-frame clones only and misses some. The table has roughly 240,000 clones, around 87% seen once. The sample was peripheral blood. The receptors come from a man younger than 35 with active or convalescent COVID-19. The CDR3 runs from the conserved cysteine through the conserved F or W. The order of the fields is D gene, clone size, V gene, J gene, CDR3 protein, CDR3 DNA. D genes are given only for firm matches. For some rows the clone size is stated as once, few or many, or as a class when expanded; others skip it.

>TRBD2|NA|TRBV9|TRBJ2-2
CASSVDGSGRTGELFF
TGTGCCAGCAGCGTAGATGGTAGCGGGAGGACCGGGGAGCTGTTTTTT
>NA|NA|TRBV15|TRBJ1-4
CATSRLSVATNEKLFF
TGTGCCACCAGCAGACTTTCTGTTGCAACTAATGAAAAACTGTTTTTT
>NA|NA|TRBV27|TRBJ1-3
CASSLGSGTGNTIYF
TGTGCCAGCAGTTTAGGTTCAGGGACTGGAAACACCATATATTTT
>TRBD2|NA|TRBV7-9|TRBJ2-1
CASSFATSGRPSSYNEQFF
TGTGCCAGCAGCTTTGCCACTAGCGGGAGACCAAGCTCCTACAATGAGCAGTTCTTC
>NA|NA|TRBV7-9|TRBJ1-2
CASSPDRTNYGYTF
TGTGCCAGCAGTCCTGACAGAACTAACTATGGCTACACCTTC
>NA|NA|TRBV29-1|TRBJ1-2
CSVVIGRYGYTF
TGCAGCGTTGTTATTGGGCGCTATGGCTACACCTTC
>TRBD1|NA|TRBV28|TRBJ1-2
CASMGPHRGRIYGYTF
TGTGCCAGCATGGGGCCCCACAGGGGGCGAATCTATGGCTACACCTTC
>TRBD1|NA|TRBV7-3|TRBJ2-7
CASSPTAGTGSGEQYF
TGTGCCAGCAGTCCGACAGCCGGGACAGGGTCGGGCGAGCAGTACTTC
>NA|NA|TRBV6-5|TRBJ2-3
CASSLQGSTDTQYF
TGTGCCAGCAGTTTACAGGGTAGCACAGATACGCAGTATTTT
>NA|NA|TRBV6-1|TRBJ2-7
CASSEKGLEGRNEQYF
TGTGCCAGCAGTGAAAAGGGTCTGGAGGGTAGGAACGAGCAGTACTTC
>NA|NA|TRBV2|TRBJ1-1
CASSPKPRRDTEAFF
TGTGCCAGCAGCCCAAAACCCCGGAGGGACACTGAAGCTTTCTTT
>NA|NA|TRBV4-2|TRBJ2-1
CASSDSVSSYNEQFF
TGTGCCAGCAGCGACAGCGTAAGCTCCTACAATGAGCAGTTCTTC
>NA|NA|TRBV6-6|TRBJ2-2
CASSPNTGELFF
TGTGCCAGCAGTCCAAACACCGGGGAGCTGTTTTTT
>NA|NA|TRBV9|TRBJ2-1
CARRGEGPRNEQFF
TGTGCCAGAAGGGGGGAGGGACCCAGGAATGAGCAGTTCTTC
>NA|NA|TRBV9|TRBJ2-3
CASSPTGYTDTQYF
TGTGCCAGCAGCCCCACAGGGTACACAGATACGCAGTATTTT
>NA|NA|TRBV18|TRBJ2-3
CASSLASDSPDTQYF
TGTGCCAGCTCACTCGCCTCGGACAGCCCAGATACGCAGTATTTT
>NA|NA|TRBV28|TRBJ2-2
CASRQTTGELFF
TGTGCCAGCAGACAGACCACCGGGGAGCTGTTTTTT
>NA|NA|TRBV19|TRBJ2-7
CASSIDRAGGNYEQYF
TGTGCCAGTAGTATAGATCGCGCCGGCGGAAACTACGAGCAGTACTTC
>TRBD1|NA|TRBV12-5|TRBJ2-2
CASGLGGQNTGELFF
TGTGCTAGTGGTTTAGGGGGCCAGAACACCGGGGAGCTGTTTTTT
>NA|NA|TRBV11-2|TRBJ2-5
CASSSVHGKETQYF
TGTGCCAGCAGCTCGGTTCACGGGAAAGAGACCCAGTACTTC
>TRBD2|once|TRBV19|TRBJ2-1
CASSMGSGGAYNEQFF
TGTGCCAGTAGTATGGGGAGCGGGGGGGCGTACAATGAGCAGTTCTTC
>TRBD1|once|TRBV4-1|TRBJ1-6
CASSRQTGENSPLHF
TGCGCCAGCAGCCGCCAGACAGGGGAGAATTCACCCCTCCACTTT
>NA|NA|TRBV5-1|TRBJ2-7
CASSLQVSYEQYF
TGCGCCAGCAGCTTACAGGTCTCCTACGAGCAGTACTTC
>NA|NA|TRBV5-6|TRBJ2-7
CASRPQRTKTF
TGTGCCAGCCGCCCGCAGCGGACCAAAACTTTC
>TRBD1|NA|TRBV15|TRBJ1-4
CATSRAGGAGEKLFF
TGTGCCACCAGCAGAGCAGGGGGCGCAGGTGAAAAACTGTTTTTT
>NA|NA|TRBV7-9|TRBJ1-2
CASSLGSGEGVFGYTF
TGTGCCAGCAGCTTGGGTAGCGGGGAAGGGGTTTTTGGCTACACCTTC
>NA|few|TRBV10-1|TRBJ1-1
CASSYVAGVTGGTEAFF
TGCGCCAGCAGCTACGTAGCCGGGGTTACTGGCGGCACTGAAGCTTTCTTT
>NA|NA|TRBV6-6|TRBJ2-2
CASSYSETMAGELFF
TGTGCCAGCAGTTACTCGGAGACTATGGCCGGGGAGCTGTTTTTT
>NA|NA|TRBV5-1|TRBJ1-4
CASSPAATNEKLFF
TGCGCCAGCAGCCCCGCAGCAACTAATGAAAAACTGTTTTTT
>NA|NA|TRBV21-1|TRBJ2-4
CASSKARQGNKNIQYF
TGTGCCAGCAGCAAAGCTAGGCAGGGGAACAAAAACATTCAGTACTTC
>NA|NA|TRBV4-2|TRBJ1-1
CASSQERDTEAFF
TGTGCCAGCAGCCAAGAGAGAGACACTGAAGCTTTCTTT
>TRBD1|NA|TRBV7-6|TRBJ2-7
CASSSGTAGYYEQYF
TGTGCCAGCAGCTCGGGGACAGCAGGATACTACGAGCAGTACTTC
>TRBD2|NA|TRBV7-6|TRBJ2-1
CASSLSVAGGLNEQFF
TGTGCCAGCAGCTTATCGGTAGCGGGGGGGCTCAATGAGCAGTTCTTC
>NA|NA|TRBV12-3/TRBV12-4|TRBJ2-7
CASSSESYEQYF
TGTGCCAGCAGTTCCGAGTCCTACGAGCAGTACTTC
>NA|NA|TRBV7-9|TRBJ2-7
CASSQPRERTSSYEQYF
TGTGCCAGCAGCCAACCTAGGGAGAGGACCTCCTCCTACGAGCAGTACTTC
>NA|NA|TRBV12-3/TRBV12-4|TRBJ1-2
CASRKGEIGGYTF
TGTGCCAGCAGGAAAGGGGAAATAGGTGGCTACACCTTC
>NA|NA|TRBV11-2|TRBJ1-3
CASRLQQGSGNTIYF
TGTGCCAGCAGACTTCAACAGGGCTCTGGAAACACCATATATTTT
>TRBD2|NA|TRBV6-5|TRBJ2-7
CASTVSGRGYEQYF
TGTGCCAGCACCGTTAGCGGGAGAGGCTACGAGCAGTACTTC
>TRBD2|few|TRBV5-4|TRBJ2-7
CASSAGGATEQYF
TGTGCCAGCTCGGCGGGAGGGGCTACCGAGCAGTACTTC
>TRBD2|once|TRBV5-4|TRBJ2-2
CASTGGTGELFF
TGTGCCAGCACGGGGGGCACCGGGGAGCTGTTTTTT
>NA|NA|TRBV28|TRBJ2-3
CASSPLEGQRYTDTQYF
TGTGCCAGCAGTCCCTTAGAGGGACAACGTTACACAGATACGCAGTATTTT
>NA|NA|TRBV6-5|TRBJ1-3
CASNTLRGSGNTIYF
TGTGCCAGCAATACTCTCAGGGGCTCTGGAAACACCATATATTTT
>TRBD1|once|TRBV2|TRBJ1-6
CARRQGLNSPLHF
TGTGCCAGGCGACAGGGACTGAATTCACCCCTCCACTTT
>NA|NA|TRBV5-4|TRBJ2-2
CASSLAGSPGELFF
TGTGCCAGCAGCTTGGCGGGGTCACCCGGGGAGCTGTTTTTT
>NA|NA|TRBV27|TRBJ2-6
CASSFGDLAKGANVLTF
TGTGCCAGCAGTTTCGGGGACCTAGCGAAGGGGGCCAACGTCCTGACTTTC
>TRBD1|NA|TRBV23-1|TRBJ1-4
CASSQSPVTGLTNEKLFF
TGCGCCAGCAGTCAATCCCCGGTGACAGGGCTAACTAATGAAAAACTGTTTTTT
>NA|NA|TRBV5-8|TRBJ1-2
CASSQTGRNYGYTF
TGTGCCAGCAGCCAAACAGGCCGAAACTATGGCTACACCTTC
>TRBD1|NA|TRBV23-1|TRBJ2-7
CASTLFFRDRGYEQYF
TGCGCCAGCACCCTTTTCTTCCGGGACAGGGGCTACGAGCAGTACTTC
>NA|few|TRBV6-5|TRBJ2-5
CASQGLPWGTQYF
TGTGCCAGCCAGGGACTCCCTTGGGGGACCCAGTACTTC
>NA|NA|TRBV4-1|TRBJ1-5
CASSQAQEGNQPQHF
TGCGCCAGCAGCCAAGCGCAGGAGGGCAATCAGCCCCAGCATTTT
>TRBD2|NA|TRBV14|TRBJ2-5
CASSQGSGRSGETQYF
TGTGCCAGCAGCCAAGGTAGCGGGAGAAGTGGGGAGACCCAGTACTTC
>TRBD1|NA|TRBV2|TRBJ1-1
CASSAQGVETEAFF
TGTGCCAGCAGTGCACAGGGGGTCGAAACTGAAGCTTTCTTT
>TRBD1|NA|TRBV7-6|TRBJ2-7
CASSPGTGTYEQYF
TGTGCCAGCAGCCCCGGGACAGGGACCTACGAGCAGTACTTC
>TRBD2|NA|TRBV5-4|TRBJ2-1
CASSLGTSGGDEQFF
TGTGCCAGCAGCTTGGGGACTAGCGGGGGCGATGAGCAGTTCTTC
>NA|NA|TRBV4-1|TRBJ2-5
CASSQENSRQETQYF
TGCGCCAGCAGCCAAGAGAACAGCCGGCAAGAGACCCAGTACTTC
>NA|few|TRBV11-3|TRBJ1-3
CASRDRSRQNTIYF
TGTGCCAGCCGTGACAGGTCGCGGCAAAACACCATATATTTT
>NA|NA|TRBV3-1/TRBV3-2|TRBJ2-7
CASSPRRYEQYF
TGTGCCAGCAGCCCTCGGCGGTACGAGCAGTACTTC